This is a list of T cell receptor beta chains from one sample in a study of blood T cell repertoires in COVID-19. Generated by immunoSEQ multiplex PCR, the TCRdb table keeps only in-frame clones and is missing some. The data hold roughly 220,000 clones, with 75% to 90% observed a single time. The sequencing input was peripheral blood. The receptors here all came from a woman aged 80 or over with COVID-19, enrolled during active disease. The CDR3 runs from the conserved cysteine through the conserved F or W. D genes are given only for firm matches. Only some rows state a clone size, as once, few, many or a class for expanded clones.

abundance,d_gene,v_gene,len,j_gene,CDR3nt,CDR3aa
once,TRBD2,TRBV6-2/TRBV6-3,15,TRBJ2-7,TGTGCCAGCAGTGACGGGTCTAGCGGGACCTACGAGCAGTACTTC,CASSDGSSGTYEQYF
NA,NA,TRBV3-1/TRBV3-2,15,TRBJ2-7,TGTGCCAGCAGCCAAGAAGGACTACCCCCCTACGAGCAGTACTTC,CASSQEGLPPYEQYF
NA,TRBD2,TRBV2,15,TRBJ2-1,TGTGCCAGCAGTGAAATCAGCGGGGGATGGGATGAGCAGTTCTTC,CASSEISGGWDEQFF
NA,TRBD2,TRBV14,17,TRBJ2-1,TGTGCCAGCAGCCACCGACTAGCGGGAGGGTGGATCGGTGAGCAGTTCTTC,CASSHRLAGGWIGEQFF
NA,NA,TRBV18,14,TRBJ1-1,TGTGCCAGCTCCCCGGGTCTCATGAACACTGAAGCTTTCTTT,CASSPGLMNTEAFF
once,NA,TRBV5-4,15,TRBJ2-3,TGTGCCAGCAGCATACGCAGGGCTGGCACAGATACGCAGTATTTT,CASSIRRAGTDTQYF
NA,NA,TRBV27,16,TRBJ2-5,TGTGCCAGCAGTTTACTCCCCCAGGCAGCCCAAGAGACCCAGTACTTC,CASSLLPQAAQETQYF
few,TRBD1,TRBV10-3,13,TRBJ1-1,TGTGCCATCACCCGGACAGGGAACACTGAAGCTTTCTTT,CAITRTGNTEAFF
NA,NA,TRBV7-9,12,TRBJ1-1,TGTGCCAGCAGCTCGGCGGGCACTGAAGCTTTCTTT,CASSSAGTEAFF
NA,NA,TRBV19,15,TRBJ1-1,TGTGCCAGTACAACTGCAGGGAAGATGAACACTGAAGCTTTCTTT,CASTTAGKMNTEAFF
NA,NA,TRBV18,14,TRBJ1-5,TGTGCCAGCTCATCTGGCACACGCAATCAGCCCCAGCATTTT,CASSSGTRNQPQHF
NA,NA,TRBV10-3,15,TRBJ2-7,TGTGCCATCAGGGAAGGGCGGGGTCTGTCCTACGAGCAGTACTTC,CAIREGRGLSYEQYF
NA,TRBD1,TRBV7-2,15,TRBJ1-2,TGTGCCAGCAGCTTAGGGGGACAGGCTTCCTATGGCTACACCTTC,CASSLGGQASYGYTF
NA,TRBD1,TRBV7-2,17,TRBJ1-6,TGTGCCAGCAGCCTGGGACAGGCGAGCTCCTATAATTCACCCCTCCACTTT,CASSLGQASSYNSPLHF
NA,NA,TRBV6-5,15,TRBJ2-7,TGTGCCAGCAGTTCCACCCAGGGTTTGTCCTACGAGCAGTACTTC,CASSSTQGLSYEQYF
many,NA,TRBV2,14,TRBJ1-1,TGTGCCAGCAGTGCCCGGACAGCGAACACTGAAGCTTTCTTT,CASSARTANTEAFF
few,NA,TRBV4-2,15,TRBJ1-1,TGTGCCAGCAGCCAAGAGTGGACAGCGAACACTGAAGCTTTCTTT,CASSQEWTANTEAFF
NA,NA,TRBV6-5,15,TRBJ1-5,TGTGCCAGCAGTTCCCGACATGGGAGCAATCAGCCCCAGCATTTT,CASSSRHGSNQPQHF
NA,TRBD1,TRBV11-2,15,TRBJ1-1,TGTGCCAGCAGCTTCACGACAGGGATGAACACTGAAGCTTTCTTT,CASSFTTGMNTEAFF
NA,TRBD2,TRBV7-9,16,TRBJ2-1,TGTGCCAGCAGCAGCCTTCTAGCGGGGACCCACAATGAGCAGTTCTTC,CASSSLLAGTHNEQFF
NA,TRBD1,TRBV18,14,TRBJ2-7,TGTGCCAGCTCGCAGGGACAGATCCTCTACGAGCAGTACTTC,CASSQGQILYEQYF
NA,TRBD2,TRBV5-4,14,TRBJ2-7,TGTGCCAGCCGTAGCGGGAGTGTAGGCTACGAGCAGTACTTC,CASRSGSVGYEQYF
NA,NA,TRBV9,14,TRBJ2-5,TGTGCCAGCAGCGCCGGGATTCTCCAAGAGACCCAGTACTTC,CASSAGILQETQYF
NA,TRBD2,TRBV9,16,TRBJ2-2,TGTGCCAGCAGCGTAGGTAGCGGGAGGTTTCCCGGGGAGCTGTTTTTT,CASSVGSGRFPGELFF
NA,NA,TRBV18,12,TRBJ2-1,TGTGCCAGCTCACAAGGACAGTCAAAAGAGTTCTTC,CASSQGQSKEFF
NA,TRBD1,TRBV19,13,TRBJ2-3,TGTGCCAGTAGTGGACAGGGCACAGATACGCAGTATTTT,CASSGQGTDTQYF
NA,TRBD2,TRBV9,15,TRBJ2-1,TGTGCCAGCAGCGAAGGGACTAGCGACAGGGATGAGCAGTTCTTC,CASSEGTSDRDEQFF
NA,NA,TRBV7-9,15,TRBJ2-5,TGTGCCAGCAGCTTAGCTAGGGGCCTAGGACAGACCCAGTACTTC,CASSLARGLGQTQYF
NA,TRBD2,TRBV7-9,14,TRBJ2-1,TGTGCCAGCAGCTCCATAGCGGGCCTCAATGAGCAGTTCTTC,CASSSIAGLNEQFF
NA,NA,TRBV5-1,13,TRBJ2-5,TGCGCCAGCAGTCCCCTGTACCAAGAGACCCAGTACTTC,CASSPLYQETQYF
NA,TRBD1,TRBV6-6,14,TRBJ1-5,TGTGCCAGTAATCGACAGGGGGCCTATCAGCCCCAGCATTTT,CASNRQGAYQPQHF
NA,TRBD1,TRBV6-5,15,TRBJ1-2,TGTGCCAGCATCTATTCGGGACAGGGGAACTATGGCTACACCTTC,CASIYSGQGNYGYTF
NA,TRBD1,TRBV4-2,14,TRBJ1-2,TGTGCCAGCAGCCAAGGGCGGACAGGGGTTCTCTACACCTTC,CASSQGRTGVLYTF
NA,TRBD1,TRBV19,14,TRBJ1-5,TGTGCCAGTTCAGGACAGGGCAGCAATCAGCCCCAGCATTTT,CASSGQGSNQPQHF
NA,TRBD1,TRBV5-1,13,TRBJ2-3,TGCGCCAGCAGCACAGGGGCGGCAGATACGCAGTATTTT,CASSTGAADTQYF
NA,TRBD2,TRBV3-1/TRBV3-2,14,TRBJ2-7,TGTGCCAGCAGCCCCAGCGGGGGAACCTACGAGCAGTACTTC,CASSPSGGTYEQYF
NA,TRBD2,TRBV2,15,TRBJ2-1,TGTGCCAGCAGACTAGCGGGGGGGGTCGCCAATGAGCAGTTCTTC,CASRLAGGVANEQFF
NA,NA,TRBV7-7,15,TRBJ1-1,TGTGCTAGCAGCTTTTTCAGGGCTGTAGAAACTGAAGCTTTCTTT,CASSFFRAVETEAFF
NA,NA,TRBV27,14,TRBJ2-3,TGTGCCAGCAGTTCCAGGACTAGCACAGATACGCAGTATTTT,CASSSRTSTDTQYF
NA,NA,TRBV6-5,13,TRBJ1-6,TGTGCCAGCAGATCCCAAAATAATTCACCCCTCCACTTT,CASRSQNNSPLHF
NA,TRBD1,TRBV19,15,TRBJ1-5,TGTGCCAGTAGAACAGGGGGCAGAGACAATCAGCCCCAGCATTTT,CASRTGGRDNQPQHF
NA,TRBD1,TRBV6-2/TRBV6-3,15,TRBJ1-6,TGTGCCAGCAGCCTACAGGGGGCGAATTATTCACCCCTCCACTTT,CASSLQGANYSPLHF
few,TRBD1,TRBV6-5,14,TRBJ2-2,TGTGCCAGCAAAAAAGACAGGGAAATACGGGAGCTGTTTTTT,CASKKDREIRELFF
NA,NA,TRBV7-9,14,TRBJ1-2,TGTGCCAGCAGACTTGTAACAGGGTCCCTCGGCTACACCTTC,CASRLVTGSLGYTF
NA,NA,TRBV7-2,13,TRBJ1-2,TGTGCCAGCAGGAGGGAGTGGAAGGACGGCTACACCTTC,CASRREWKDGYTF
NA,TRBD1,TRBV19,15,TRBJ1-2,TGTGCCAGTAGTACGGTCCCGGACAGGGGGAACGGCTACACCTTC,CASSTVPDRGNGYTF
NA,TRBD2,TRBV7-3,15,TRBJ2-1,TGTGCCAGCAGCTTACTAGCGGGAGGGTACAATGAGCAGTTCTTC,CASSLLAGGYNEQFF
NA,TRBD1,TRBV9,16,TRBJ1-4,TGTGCCAGCAGCGTAGGGGACAGGGGGCGGAATGAAAAACTGTTTTTT,CASSVGDRGRNEKLFF
NA,NA,TRBV12-5,12,TRBJ2-3,TGTGCTAGTGGTTACTATTTGGATACGCAGTATTTT,CASGYYLDTQYF
NA,NA,TRBV4-2,17,TRBJ2-2,TGTGCCAGCAGCCAAGCGGGCAGCGGACCGAACACCGGGGAGCTGTTTTTT,CASSQAGSGPNTGELFF
few,NA,TRBV6-4,14,TRBJ1-1,TGTGCCAGCAGACGGGGGGAGTTTAACACTGAAGCTTTCTTT,CASRRGEFNTEAFF
once,NA,TRBV6-7,14,TRBJ1-5,TGTGCCAGCAGTTACTCGGGGGAGGGGCCGCCCCAGCATTTT,CASSYSGEGPPQHF
NA,TRBD1,TRBV7-8,15,TRBJ1-4,TGTGCCAGCAGCAACCGACAGGGCAGAATAGAAAAACTGTTTTTT,CASSNRQGRIEKLFF
NA,TRBD1,TRBV15,18,TRBJ2-6,TGTGCCACCAGCACAGACCGGACAGGGGTTGCTGGGGCCAACGTCCTGACTTTC,CATSTDRTGVAGANVLTF
NA,NA,TRBV30,13,TRBJ2-5,TGTGCCTGGAGCCTCGGTAACCAAGAGACCCAGTACTTC,CAWSLGNQETQYF